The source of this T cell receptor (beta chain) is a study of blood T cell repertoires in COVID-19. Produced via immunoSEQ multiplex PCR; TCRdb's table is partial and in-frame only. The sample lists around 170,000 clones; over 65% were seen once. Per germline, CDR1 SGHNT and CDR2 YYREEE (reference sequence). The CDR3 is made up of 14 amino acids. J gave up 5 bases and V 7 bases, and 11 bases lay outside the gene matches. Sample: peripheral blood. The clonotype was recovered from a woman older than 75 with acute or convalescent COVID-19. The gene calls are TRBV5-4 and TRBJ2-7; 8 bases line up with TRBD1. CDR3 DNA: TGTGCCAGCCAAAGGGACAGGTCAAGCGACGAGCAGTACTTC. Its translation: CASQRDRSSDEQYF.